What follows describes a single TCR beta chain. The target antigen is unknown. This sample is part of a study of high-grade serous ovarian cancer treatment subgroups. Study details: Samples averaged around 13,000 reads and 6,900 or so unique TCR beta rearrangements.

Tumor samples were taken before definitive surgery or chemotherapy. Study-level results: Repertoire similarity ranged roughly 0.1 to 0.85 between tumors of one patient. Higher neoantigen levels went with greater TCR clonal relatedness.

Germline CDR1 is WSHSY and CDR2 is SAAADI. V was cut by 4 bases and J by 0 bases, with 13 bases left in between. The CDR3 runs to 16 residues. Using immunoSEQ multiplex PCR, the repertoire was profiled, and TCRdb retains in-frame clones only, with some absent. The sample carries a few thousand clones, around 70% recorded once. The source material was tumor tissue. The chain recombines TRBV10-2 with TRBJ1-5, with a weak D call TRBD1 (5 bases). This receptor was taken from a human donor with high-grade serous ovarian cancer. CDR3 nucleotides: TGCGCCAGCAGTGGGGGACCATCCTATAGCAATCAGCCCCAGCATTTT. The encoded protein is CASSGGPSYSNQPQHF.